This entry is about one T cell receptor (beta chain). Its antigen is undetermined. Germline CDR1 is SGHRS and CDR2 is YFSETQ. The CDR3 totals 16 residues. Trimming cost V 0 bases and J 7 bases; bases outside gene matches: 10. Generation of TCR beta libraries employed quantitative 5'-RACE incorporating molecular barcodes. TCRdb re-called the 5' RACE reads with MiXCR, one entry per CDR3 protein. The data contain more than 650,000 distinct CDR3 sequences, about 12% of them singletons. The data were taken from a study of CD8 T cells in ankylosing spondylitis. General study findings and limits: For ankylosing spondylitis blood, a TCR beta motif of eight or nine highly homologous variants appeared characteristic. Earlier reports found some motif variants in synovial fluid and blood in reactive arthritis. Significant enrichment of disease-linked clones was reported in matched ankylosing spondylitis synovial fluid.

Input material: blood, either unsorted or a sorted T cell fraction (not recorded which). This chain links TRBV5-1 with TRBJ2-7, with 10 bases lining up with TRBD2. This sequence was found in a male donor with ankylosing spondylitis. In DNA form, the CDR3 reads TGCGCCAGCAGCTTGGCACTAGCGGGAATGGAAGGGGAGCAGTACTTC. Amino acid sequence: CASSLALAGMEGEQYF. The whole variable domain, remainder taken from reference TRBV5-1 and TRBJ2-7, is KAGVTQTPRYLIKTRGQQVTLSCSPISGHRSVSWYQQTPGQGLQFLFEYFSETQRNKGNFPGRFSGRQFSNSRSEMNVSTLELGDSALYLCASSLALAGMEGEQYFGPGTRLTVT.